The 14 T cell receptor beta chains below come from one sample, sequenced in a study of tissue T cells after allogeneic stem cell transplantation. Libraries were prepared by immunoSEQ multiplex PCR; TCRdb keeps only in-frame clonotypes and omits some of them. The sample shows about 7,500 clones, 36% of them seen only once. As for time point: mouse harvest day 14 after allogeneic transplant. The graft held 10^6 splenic CD5+ T cells and 10^7 T-cell-depleted bone marrow cells. The sample consisted of skin. All receptors derive from a female BALB/c mouse given C57BL/6 T cells with graft-versus-host disease after an allogeneic hematopoietic cell transplant.

Points on this clone: Mouse gene names and germline throughout. CDR3 DNA, as far as it was read: TGTGCCAGTCAGGGGTTTGGAAATACGCTCTAT. Amino acid sequence: CASQGFGNTLY. The CDR3 reads in full as CASQGFGNTLYF. This chain joins TRBV26 and TRBJ1-3, with D possibly matching TRBD1 (6 bases). The read halts 1 residue ahead of the CDR3 end, with the missing end drawn from the germline J gene. V was trimmed by 9 bases and J by 3 bases, leaving 9 bases between them. CDR3 size: 12 residues. Germline CDR1 is KGHPV and CDR2 is FQNQEV (reference sequence).

This clone was counted only a few times. The gene names here belong to mouse. The DNA ends 1 residue before the CDR3 does, and the rest of the CDR3 is filled in from the germline J gene. The V gene is TRBV24, the J gene TRBJ1-6, with D possibly TRBD1 on 5 matching bases. TRBJ1-6 is noted as an ORF with a role that remains uncertain. Trimming took off 0 bases at V and 5 bases at J, with 11 bases between the two ends. Germline V gene data show CDR1 as KGHTA and CDR2 as FRNEEI. This CDR3 has 16 amino acids. CDR3 DNA, as far as it was read: TGTGCCAGCAGTCTGTATAACCGGGACGATAATTCGCCCCTCTAC. Translating gives CASSLYNRDDNSPLY. The complete CDR3 protein is CASSLYNRDDNSPLYF.

This clone rates as medium-sized (0.01 to 0.1%). Gene names follow the mouse nomenclature. Sequencing ends 1 residue short of the CDR3 end; the germline J gene provides the rest. This chain links TRBV26 with TRBJ2-3, with 7 bases lining up with TRBD2. V was pared by 2 bases and J by 0 bases, with 2 bases of the junction left unmatched. Germline lookup yields CDR1 KGHPV and CDR2 FQNQEV (reference sequence). The CDR3 has 15 residues. Partial CDR3 DNA: TGTGCCAGCAGTCTGGGCTGGGGGAGTGCAGAAACGCTGTAT. This codes for CASSLGWGSAETLY. The full CDR3 protein reads CASSLGWGSAETLYF.

This clone qualifies as medium-sized. Gene names and germline refer to mouse. The sequence runs out 1 residue before the end of the CDR3; the remainder is reconstructed from the germline J gene. The chain links TRBV26 to TRBJ2-1; 12 positions agree with TRBD2. The CDR3 has 15 residues. Unmatched junction bases numbered 2, after V lost 3 bases and J lost 5 bases. CDR1 is KGHPV and CDR2 is FQNQEV in the germline V gene (reference sequence). The CDR3 sequence: CASSLWTGGDAEQFF. The part of the CDR3 DNA that was read is TGTGCCAGCAGTCTATGGACTGGGGGGGATGCTGAGCAGTTC.

This clone has just a few counts. Gene names denote mouse genes. The CDR3 end is not reached by the read, which stops 1 residue before it; the germline J gene fills it in. The chain links TRBV3 to TRBJ2-4; 7 nucleotides agree with TRBD2. The CDR3 has 15 amino acids. Germline V gene sequence: CDR1 SNHLY, CDR2 FYNGKV (reference sequence). J lost 3 bases, V lost 4 bases, and 7 bases had no gene match. The CDR3 DNA, read in part, is TGTGCCAGCAGCTACCGACTGGGAGGGCAAAACACCTTGTAC. It specifies CASSYRLGGQNTLY. The entire CDR3 sequence reads CASSYRLGGQNTLYF.

As to this clone: The gene symbols are mouse symbols. The read terminates 1 residue ahead of where the CDR3 ends, so the germline J gene completes it. The same CDR3 also results from other DNA sequences found in this sample. The V gene is TRBV26, the J gene TRBJ1-2; D is unresolved. The V and J ends lost 4 bases and 1 base respectively, with 4 bases between them. Germline V gives CDR1 KGHPV, CDR2 FQNQEV (reference sequence). This CDR3 region has 12 residues. CDR3 loop: CASSRQNSDYTF. The sequenced part of the CDR3 DNA is TGTGCCAGCAGTCGTCAAAACTCCGACTACACC.

Concerning this clone itself: The gene names here belong to mouse. The read terminates 1 residue ahead of where the CDR3 ends, so the germline J gene completes it. This chain connects TRBV2 to TRBJ1-6; D uncertain. TRBJ1-6 carries the ORF label, with uncertain function. Germline V gene lookup returns CDR1 LGHNA and CDR2 YSYQKL. This CDR3 has 15 amino acids. Between the trimmed V and J ends, which lost 0 bases and 0 bases, there was a span of 3 bases. This chain's CDR3 is CASSQDFSYNSPLYF. The covered CDR3 bases are TGTGCCAGCAGCCAAGACTTTTCCTATAATTCGCCCCTCTAC.

A word on this clone: The genes are named according to mouse. The read is 1 residue too short to cover the CDR3 end, so that end is filled in from the germline J gene. V usage is TRBV26 and J usage is TRBJ1-3; a possible D gene is TRBD1 (5 bases). CDR3 size: 11 residues. Trimming removed 2 bases from V and 11 bases from J, with 7 bases in between. CDR1 is KGHPV and CDR2 is FQNQEV in the germline V gene (reference sequence). The CDR3 sequence: CASSLQGALYF. CDR3 DNA (partial): TGTGCCAGCAGTCTGCAGGGTGCGCTCTAT.

As to this clone: The gene names here belong to mouse. The CDR3 end falls 1 residue outside the read, so it is completed with the germline J gene. The chain carries TRBV26 and TRBJ1-1; D remains unclear. Germline CDR1 KGHPV, CDR2 FQNQEV (reference sequence). V was cut by 2 bases and J by 1 base, with 5 bases left in between. CDR3 length: 13 amino acids. CDR3 DNA, as far as it was read: TGTGCCAGCAGTCTGAATGGGAACACAGAAGTCTTC. Translated, it gives CASSLNGNTEVF. The whole CDR3 is CASSLNGNTEVFF. Full variable domain (missing parts from reference TRBV26 and TRBJ1-1): NSKVIQTPRYLVKGQGQKAKMRCIPEKGHPVVFWYQQNKNNEFKFLINFQNQEVLQQIDMTEKRFSAECPSNSPCSLEIQSSEAGDSALYLCASSLNGNTEVFFGKGTRLTVV.

This clone showed up just a few times. Genes here carry mouse names. The observed sequence ends 1 residue before the CDR3 terminus, with the missing tail filled in from the germline J gene. The V gene is TRBV26, the J gene TRBJ2-2, with a tentative D call TRBD1 (5 bases). CDR1 KGHPV and CDR2 FQNQEV come from the germline V gene (reference sequence). The CDR3 is 14 amino acids. V shed 4 bases and J shed 1 base, with 7 bases lying between them. CDR3 bases read: TGTGCCAGCAGTCGTCAGGGAAACACCGGGCAGCTCTAC. Translation gives CASSRQGNTGQLY. The CDR3 reads in full as CASSRQGNTGQLYF.

Remarks on this clone: Mouse gene names apply. The sequenced fragment ends 1 residue before the CDR3 boundary, so the rest is inferred from the germline J gene. The chain links TRBV2 to TRBJ2-7; D assignment may be TRBD1 or TRBD2 (5 bases each). Between the trimmed V and J ends, which lost 0 bases and 7 bases, there was a span of 10 bases. The CDR3 loop spans 13 amino acids. CDR1 and CDR2 from the germline V gene are LGHNA and YSYQKL. The part of the CDR3 DNA that was read is TGTGCCAGCAGCCAAGAGGCGGGGCGGGAACAGTAC. This sequence encodes CASSQEAGREQY. The whole CDR3 reads CASSQEAGREQYF.

To note about this clone: Mouse names are used for the genes. The read falls 1 residue short of the CDR3 end, and the missing part is taken from the germline J gene. The gene calls are TRBV26 and TRBJ1-6; TRBD1 aligns across 11 bases. TRBJ1-6 is recorded as an ORF, its role being uncertain. CDR3 length: 14 amino acids. With V trimmed by 2 bases and J by 10 bases, 1 base remained unmatched. Germline V gene lookup returns CDR1 KGHPV and CDR2 FQNQEV (reference sequence). The CDR3 sequence: CASSLGDRGSPLYF. The sequenced CDR3 bases are TGTGCCAGCAGTCTGGGGGACAGGGGGTCGCCCCTCTAC.

A word on this clone: Gene names refer to mouse genes. The read gets to within 1 residue of the CDR3 end, and the germline J gene fills in the rest. J is TRBJ1-2 and V is TRBV3; TRBD1 matches at 7 bases. Germline CDR1 and CDR2: SNHLY and FYNGKV (reference sequence). There are 14 residues in the CDR3. V was pared by 4 bases and J by 0 bases, with 2 bases of the junction left unmatched. The sequenced CDR3 bases are TGTGCCAGCAGCTCGGGACAGCCAAACTCCGACTACACC. It yields the protein CASSSGQPNSDYT. The entire CDR3 protein is CASSSGQPNSDYTF.

With regard to this clone: Germline and genes here are mouse. Sequencing ends 1 residue short of the CDR3 end; the germline J gene provides the rest. V and J are TRBV2 and TRBJ2-1; TRBD2 aligns across 8 bases. V shed 0 bases, J shed 2 bases, and the junction held 3 bases outside the gene matches. Looked up from germline, CDR1 is LGHNA and CDR2 is YSYQKL. CDR3 size: 16 residues. The covered CDR3 bases are TGTGCCAGCAGCCAAGAAGGGGGGGCAGACTATGCTGAGCAGTTC. It yields the protein CASSQEGGADYAEQF. The whole CDR3 region reads CASSQEGGADYAEQFF.